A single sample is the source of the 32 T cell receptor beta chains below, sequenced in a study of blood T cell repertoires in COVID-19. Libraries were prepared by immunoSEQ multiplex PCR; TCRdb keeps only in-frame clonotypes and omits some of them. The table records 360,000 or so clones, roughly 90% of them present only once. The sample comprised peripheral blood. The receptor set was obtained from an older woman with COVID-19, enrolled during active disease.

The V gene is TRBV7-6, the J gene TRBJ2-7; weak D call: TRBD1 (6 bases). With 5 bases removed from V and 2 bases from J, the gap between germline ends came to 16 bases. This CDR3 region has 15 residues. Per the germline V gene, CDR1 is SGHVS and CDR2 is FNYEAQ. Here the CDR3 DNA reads TGTGCCAGCAGCCCCCAGGGGTCTGGGCCCTACGAGCAGTACTTC. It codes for CASSPQGSGPYEQYF. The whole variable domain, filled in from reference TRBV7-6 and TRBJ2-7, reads GAGVSQSPRYKVTKRGQDVALRCDPISGHVSLYWYRQALGQGPEFLTYFNYEAQQDKSGLPNDRFSAERPEGSISTLTIQRTEQRDSAMYRCASSPQGSGPYEQYFGPGTRLTVT.

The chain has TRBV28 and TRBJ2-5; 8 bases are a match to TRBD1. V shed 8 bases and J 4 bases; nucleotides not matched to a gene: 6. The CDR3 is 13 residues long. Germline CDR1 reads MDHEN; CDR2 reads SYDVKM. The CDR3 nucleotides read TGTGCCAGCTTTGACAGGGGTCGAGAGACCCAGTACTTC. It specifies CASFDRGRETQYF.

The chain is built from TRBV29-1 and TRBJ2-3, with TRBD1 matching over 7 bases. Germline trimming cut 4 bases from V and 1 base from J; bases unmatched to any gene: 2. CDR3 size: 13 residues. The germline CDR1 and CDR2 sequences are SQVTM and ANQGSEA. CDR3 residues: CSVGTGGTDTQYF. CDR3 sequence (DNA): TGCAGCGTTGGTACAGGGGGCACAGATACGCAGTATTTT.

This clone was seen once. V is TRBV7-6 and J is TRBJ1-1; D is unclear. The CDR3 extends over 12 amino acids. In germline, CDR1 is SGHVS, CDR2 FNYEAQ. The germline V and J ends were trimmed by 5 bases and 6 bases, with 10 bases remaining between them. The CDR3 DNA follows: TGTGCCAGCAGCCCGGGAACGCCTGAAGCTTTCTTT. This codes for CASSPGTPEAFF.

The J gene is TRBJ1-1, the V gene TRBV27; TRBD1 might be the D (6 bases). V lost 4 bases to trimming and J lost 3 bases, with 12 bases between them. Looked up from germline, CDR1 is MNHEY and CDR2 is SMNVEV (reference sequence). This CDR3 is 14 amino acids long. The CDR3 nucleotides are TGTGCCAGCAGTTATAGTGGGACACACACTGAAGCTTTCTTT. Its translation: CASSYSGTHTEAFF.

DNA for the CDR3: TGTGCCAGTACCATCCCGGACAGGAGTAGTGTCTACGAGCAGTACTTC. This translates into CASTIPDRSSVYEQYF. The chain uses TRBV19 and TRBJ2-7, with 7 bases aligning to TRBD1. Trimming removed 7 bases from V and 3 bases from J; junction bases left unmatched: 15. The CDR3 runs 16 residues. Germline V lookup: CDR1 LNHDA, CDR2 SQIVND (reference sequence). Together with reference TRBV19 and TRBJ2-7, the CDR3 gives the full variable domain: DGGITQSPKYLFRKEGQNVTLSCEQNLNHDAMYWYRQDPGQGLRLIYYSQIVNDFQKGDIAEGYSVSREKKESFPLTVTSAQKNPTAFYLCASTIPDRSSVYEQYFGPGTRLTVT.

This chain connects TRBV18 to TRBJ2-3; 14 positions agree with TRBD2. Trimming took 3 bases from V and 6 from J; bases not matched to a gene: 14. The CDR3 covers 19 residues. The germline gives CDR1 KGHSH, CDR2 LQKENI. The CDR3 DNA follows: TGTGCCAGCTCACCGCGCGGAAAAATGGGACTAGCGGGGGTGGATACGCAGTATTTT. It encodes CASSPRGKMGLAGVDTQYF.

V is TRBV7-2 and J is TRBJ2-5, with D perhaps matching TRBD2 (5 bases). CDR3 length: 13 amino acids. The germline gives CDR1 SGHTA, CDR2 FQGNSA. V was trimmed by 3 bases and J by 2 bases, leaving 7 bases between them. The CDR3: CASSLLAQETQYF. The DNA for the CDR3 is TGTGCCAGCAGCTTGCTAGCACAAGAGACCCAGTACTTC.

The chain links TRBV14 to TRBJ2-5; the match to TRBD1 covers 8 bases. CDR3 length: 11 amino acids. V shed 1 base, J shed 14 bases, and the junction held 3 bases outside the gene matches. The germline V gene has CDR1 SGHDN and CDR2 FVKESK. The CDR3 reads CASSQGTGQYF. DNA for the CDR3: TGTGCCAGCAGCCAAGGGACAGGGCAATACTTC.

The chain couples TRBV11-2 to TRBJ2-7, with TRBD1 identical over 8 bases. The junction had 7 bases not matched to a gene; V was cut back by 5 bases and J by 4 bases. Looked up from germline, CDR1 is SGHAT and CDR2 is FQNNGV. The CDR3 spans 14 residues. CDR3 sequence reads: CASSISGGAYEQYF. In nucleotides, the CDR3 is TGTGCCAGCAGCATATCAGGGGGCGCGTACGAGCAGTACTTC.

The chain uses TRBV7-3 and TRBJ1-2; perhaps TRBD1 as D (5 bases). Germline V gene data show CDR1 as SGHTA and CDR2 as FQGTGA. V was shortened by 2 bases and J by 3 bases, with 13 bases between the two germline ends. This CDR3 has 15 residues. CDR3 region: CASSLLGREDYGYTF. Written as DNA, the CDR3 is TGTGCCAGCAGCTTATTAGGCAGGGAGGACTATGGCTACACCTTC.

CDR3 sequence (DNA): TGCGCCAGCAGGAGGGACAGGGGGCCTAGGAACACTGAAGCTTTCTTT. Amino acid sequence: CASRRDRGPRNTEAFF. V usage is TRBV5-1 and J usage is TRBJ1-1; 12 bases align to TRBD1. The junction had 6 bases not matched to a gene; V was cut back by 5 bases and J by 1 base. The CDR3 consists of 16 residues. CDR1 and CDR2 from the germline V gene are SGHRS and YFSETQ.

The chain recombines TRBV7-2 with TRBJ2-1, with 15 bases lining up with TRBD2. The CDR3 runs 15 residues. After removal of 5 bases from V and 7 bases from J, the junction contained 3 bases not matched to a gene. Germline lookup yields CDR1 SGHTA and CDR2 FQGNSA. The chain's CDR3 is CASSIGTSGGNEQFF. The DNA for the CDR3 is TGTGCCAGCAGCATTGGGACTAGCGGGGGGAATGAGCAGTTCTTC. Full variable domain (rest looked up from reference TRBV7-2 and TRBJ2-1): GAGVSQSPSNKVTEKGKDVELRCDPISGHTALYWYRQSLGQGLEFLIYFQGNSAPDKSGLPSDRFSAERTGGSVSTLTIQRTQQEDSAVYLCASSIGTSGGNEQFFGPGTRLTVL.

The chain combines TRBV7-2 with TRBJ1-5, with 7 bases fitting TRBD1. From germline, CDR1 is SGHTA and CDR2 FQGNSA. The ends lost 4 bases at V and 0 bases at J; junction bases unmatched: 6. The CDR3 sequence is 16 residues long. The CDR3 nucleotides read TGTGCCAGCAGCTCACAGGGGCGATATAGCAATCAGCCCCAGCATTTT. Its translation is CASSSQGRYSNQPQHF.

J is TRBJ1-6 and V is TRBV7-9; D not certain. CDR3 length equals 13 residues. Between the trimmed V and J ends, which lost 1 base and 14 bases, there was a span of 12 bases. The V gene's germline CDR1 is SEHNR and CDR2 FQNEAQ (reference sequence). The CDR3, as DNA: TGTGCCAGCAGCTTAGTAGCGATCGGGACCCTCCACTTT. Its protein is CASSLVAIGTLHF.

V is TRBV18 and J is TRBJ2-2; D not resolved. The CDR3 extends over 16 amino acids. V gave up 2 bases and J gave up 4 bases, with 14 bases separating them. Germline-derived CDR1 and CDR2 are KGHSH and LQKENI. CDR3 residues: CASSPSIAPSTGELFF. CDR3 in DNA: TGTGCCAGCTCACCATCGATAGCCCCGAGCACCGGGGAGCTGTTTTTT.

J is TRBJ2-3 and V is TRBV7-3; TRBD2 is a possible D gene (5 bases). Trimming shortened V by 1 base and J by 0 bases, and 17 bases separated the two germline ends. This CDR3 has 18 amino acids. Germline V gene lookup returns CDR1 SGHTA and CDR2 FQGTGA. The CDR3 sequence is CASSLMGPRTRSTDTQYF. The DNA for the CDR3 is TGTGCCAGCAGCTTAATGGGCCCAAGGACTCGAAGCACAGATACGCAGTATTTT.

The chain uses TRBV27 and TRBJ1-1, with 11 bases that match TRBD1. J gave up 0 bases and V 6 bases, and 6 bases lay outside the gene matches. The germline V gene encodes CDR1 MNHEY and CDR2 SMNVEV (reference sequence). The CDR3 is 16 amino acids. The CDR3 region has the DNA TGTGCCAGCAGGCGGACAGGGGGCCGGGTGAACACTGAAGCTTTCTTT. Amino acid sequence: CASRRTGGRVNTEAFF.

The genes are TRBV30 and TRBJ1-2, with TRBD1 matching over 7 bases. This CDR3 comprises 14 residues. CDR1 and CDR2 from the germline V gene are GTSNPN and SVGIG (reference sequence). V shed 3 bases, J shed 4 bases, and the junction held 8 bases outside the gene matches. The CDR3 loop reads CAWRPGQPLYGYTF. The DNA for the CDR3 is TGTGCCTGGAGGCCGGGACAGCCCCTCTATGGCTACACCTTC.

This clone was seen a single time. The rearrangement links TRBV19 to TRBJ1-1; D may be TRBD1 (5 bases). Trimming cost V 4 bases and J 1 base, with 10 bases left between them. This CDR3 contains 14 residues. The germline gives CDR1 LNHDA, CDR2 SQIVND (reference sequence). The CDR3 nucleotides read TGTGCCAGTAGTAACGACAGAACGAACACTGAAGCTTTCTTT. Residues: CASSNDRTNTEAFF.

CDR3 in amino acids: CASSYRGQGSDEQYF. CDR3 bases: TGTGCCAGCAGTTACCGCGGACAGGGTTCAGACGAGCAGTACTTC. The chain uses TRBV6-5 and TRBJ2-5, with 8 bases identical to TRBD1. The last part of the DNA fits TRBJ2-7 better; the J call may be wrong. The CDR3 loop spans 15 amino acids. CDR1 and CDR2 from the germline V gene are MNHEY and SVGAGI.

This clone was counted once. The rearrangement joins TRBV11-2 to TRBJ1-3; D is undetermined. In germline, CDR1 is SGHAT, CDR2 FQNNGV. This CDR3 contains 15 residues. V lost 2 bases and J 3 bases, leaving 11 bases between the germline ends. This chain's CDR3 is CASSLFTAVGNTIYF. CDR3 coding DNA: TGTGCCAGCAGCTTATTTACAGCGGTTGGAAACACCATATATTTT.

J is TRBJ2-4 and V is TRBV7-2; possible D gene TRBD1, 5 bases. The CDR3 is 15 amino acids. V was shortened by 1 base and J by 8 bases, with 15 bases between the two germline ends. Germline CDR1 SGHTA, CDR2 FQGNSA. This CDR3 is CASSLVQGPEYIQYF. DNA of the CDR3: TGTGCCAGCAGCTTAGTCCAGGGCCCAGAATACATTCAGTACTTC.

CDR3 DNA: TGTGCCAGCAGCTTGGGGGGGCTGAGCACTGAAGCTTTCTTT. Translated: CASSLGGLSTEAFF. The chain has TRBV5-4 and TRBJ1-1; TRBD1 is a possible D gene (6 bases). Germline values: CDR1 SGHNT, CDR2 YYREEE (reference sequence). This CDR3 is 14 amino acids long. Trimming shortened V by 0 bases and J by 4 bases, and 10 bases separated the two germline ends.

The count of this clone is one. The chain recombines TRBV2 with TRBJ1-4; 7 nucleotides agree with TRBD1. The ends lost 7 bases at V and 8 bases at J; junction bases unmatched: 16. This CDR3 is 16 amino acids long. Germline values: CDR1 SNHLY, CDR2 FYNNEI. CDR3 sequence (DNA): TGTGCCAGCATTCAAGGGGGCGCCGGGAAAGGAGAAAAACTGTTTTTT. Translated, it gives CASIQGGAGKGEKLFF.

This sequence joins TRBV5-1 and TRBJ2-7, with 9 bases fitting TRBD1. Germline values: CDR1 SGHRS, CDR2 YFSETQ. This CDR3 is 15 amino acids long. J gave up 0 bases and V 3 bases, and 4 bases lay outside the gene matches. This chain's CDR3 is CASSWGTGSSYEQYF. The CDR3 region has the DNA TGCGCCAGCAGCTGGGGGACAGGGAGCTCCTACGAGCAGTACTTC.

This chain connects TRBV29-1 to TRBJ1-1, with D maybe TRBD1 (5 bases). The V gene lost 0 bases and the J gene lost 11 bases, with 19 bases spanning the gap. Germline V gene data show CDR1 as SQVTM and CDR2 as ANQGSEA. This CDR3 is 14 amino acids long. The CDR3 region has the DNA TGCAGCGTTGAAGATCAAAGAAGTGCAGGGTTTGCTTTCTTT. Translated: CSVEDQRSAGFAFF.

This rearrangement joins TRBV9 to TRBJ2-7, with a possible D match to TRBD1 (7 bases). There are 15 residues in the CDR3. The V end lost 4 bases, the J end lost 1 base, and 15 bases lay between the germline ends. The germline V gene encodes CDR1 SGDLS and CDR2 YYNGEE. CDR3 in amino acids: CASSPWGDSSYEQYF. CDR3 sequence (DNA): TGTGCCAGCAGCCCGTGGGGGGACAGTTCCTACGAGCAGTACTTC.

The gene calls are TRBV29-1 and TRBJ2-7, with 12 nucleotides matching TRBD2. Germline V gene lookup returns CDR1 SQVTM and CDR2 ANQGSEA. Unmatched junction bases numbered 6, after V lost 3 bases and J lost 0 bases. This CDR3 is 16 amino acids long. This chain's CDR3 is CSVERTSGGTSYEQYF. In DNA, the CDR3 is TGCAGCGTTGAGCGAACTAGCGGGGGGACCTCCTACGAGCAGTACTTC.

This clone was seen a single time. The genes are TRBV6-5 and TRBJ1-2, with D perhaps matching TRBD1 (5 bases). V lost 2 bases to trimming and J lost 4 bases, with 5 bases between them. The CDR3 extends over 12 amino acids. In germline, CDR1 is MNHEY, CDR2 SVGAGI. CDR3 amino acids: CASSYDSYGYTF. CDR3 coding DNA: TGTGCCAGCAGTTACGACAGCTATGGCTACACCTTC.

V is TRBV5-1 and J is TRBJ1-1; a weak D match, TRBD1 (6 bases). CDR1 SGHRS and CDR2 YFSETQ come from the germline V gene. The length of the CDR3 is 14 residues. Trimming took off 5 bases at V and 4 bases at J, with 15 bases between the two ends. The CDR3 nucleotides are TGCGCCAGCAGAGTGCAGGGGACGCCCACTGAAGCTTTCTTT. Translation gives CASRVQGTPTEAFF.

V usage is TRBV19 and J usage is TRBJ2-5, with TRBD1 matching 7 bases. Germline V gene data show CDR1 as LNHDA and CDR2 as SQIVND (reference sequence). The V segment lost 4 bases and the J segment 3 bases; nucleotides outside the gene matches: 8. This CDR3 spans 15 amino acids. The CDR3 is CASSTPGQLKETQYF. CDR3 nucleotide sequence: TGTGCCAGTAGTACTCCGGGACAGTTGAAAGAGACCCAGTACTTC.